A selection of T cell receptor beta chains follows, all from one sample in a study of metastatic and nonmetastatic thyroid tumors. TCRdb re-processed the PCR reads through MiXCR. The data show about 42,000 clones, 9.5% to 13% seen once. Sequencing was performed on blood. These receptors were taken from a male donor with papillary thyroid cancer or a benign thyroid nodule (not recorded which). Some clones in this sample may be carry-over from other donors' samples. The CDR3 runs from the conserved cysteine through the conserved F or W. Each record gives: clone size, J gene, D gene, V gene, CDR3 DNA, CDR3 protein. D genes are given only for firm matches. Only some rows state a clone size, as once, few, many or a class for expanded clones.

abundance: many; j_gene: TRBJ1-1; d_gene: TRBD1; v_gene: TRBV20-1; CDR3nt: TGCAGTGCTCCAGGGGGTCCAGGGCGGAACACTGAAGCTTTCTTT; CDR3aa: CSAPGGPGRNTEAFF
abundance: medium-sized; j_gene: TRBJ1-2; d_gene: TRBD1; v_gene: TRBV28; CDR3nt: TGTGCCAGCAGTTTACCCCCAGGGGGGAACTATGGCTACACCTTC; CDR3aa: CASSLPPGGNYGYTF
abundance: many; j_gene: TRBJ2-7; d_gene: TRBD2; v_gene: TRBV7-3; CDR3nt: TGTGCCAGCAGCTTACTAGCGGGAAACTACGAGCAGTACTTC; CDR3aa: CASSLLAGNYEQYF
abundance: many; j_gene: TRBJ2-3; d_gene: -; v_gene: TRBV20-1; CDR3nt: TGCAGTGCTAGCGGAGTCACAGATACGCAGTATTTT; CDR3aa: CSASGVTDTQYF
abundance: many; j_gene: TRBJ2-5; d_gene: TRBD1; v_gene: TRBV28; CDR3nt: TGTGCCAGCAGTTTAGGACAGGGTATGGGCCAAGAGACCCAGTACTTC; CDR3aa: CASSLGQGMGQETQYF
abundance: once; j_gene: TRBJ1-4; d_gene: -; v_gene: TRBV20-1; CDR3nt: TGCAGTGCTAGAGATCTAGGCAGGGAGGAAAAACTGTTTTTT; CDR3aa: CSARDLGREEKLFF
abundance: many; j_gene: TRBJ2-5; d_gene: TRBD2; v_gene: TRBV15; CDR3nt: TGTGCCACCAGCAGAGTCGGGACTAGACAAGAGACCCAGTACTTC; CDR3aa: CATSRVGTRQETQYF
abundance: -; j_gene: TRBJ2-3; d_gene: -; v_gene: TRBV29-1; CDR3nt: TGCAGCGTAACAAGCTGGGCCGCAGATACGCAGTATTTT; CDR3aa: CSVTSWAADTQYF
abundance: many; j_gene: TRBJ1-3; d_gene: -; v_gene: TRBV4-3; CDR3nt: TGCGCCAGCAGCCAAGATAACACATCTGGAAACACCATATATTTT; CDR3aa: CASSQDNTSGNTIYF
abundance: many; j_gene: TRBJ2-3; d_gene: -; v_gene: TRBV11-2; CDR3nt: TGTGCCAGCAGCCCTTTAGCGGCCACTAGCACAGATACGCAGTATTTT; CDR3aa: CASSPLAATSTDTQYF
abundance: medium-sized; j_gene: TRBJ2-7; d_gene: TRBD1; v_gene: TRBV28; CDR3nt: TGTGCCAGCAGTTTTGGACAGGGGTCGGGCGAGCAGTACTTC; CDR3aa: CASSFGQGSGEQYF
abundance: few; j_gene: TRBJ2-3; d_gene: -; v_gene: TRBV11-1; CDR3nt: TGTGCCAGCAGCTTAAAGTGGTTAAGTTCAGATACGCAGTATTTT; CDR3aa: CASSLKWLSSDTQYF
abundance: many; j_gene: TRBJ2-1; d_gene: TRBD2; v_gene: TRBV11-2; CDR3nt: TGTGCCAGCAGCTTTTCTAGCGGGAGACCCTACAATGAGCAGTTCTTC; CDR3aa: CASSFSSGRPYNEQFF
abundance: many; j_gene: TRBJ2-3; d_gene: -; v_gene: TRBV14; CDR3nt: TGTGCGTTGGCAGATAGCACAGATACGCAGTATTTT; CDR3aa: CALADSTDTQYF
abundance: few; j_gene: TRBJ2-5; d_gene: -; v_gene: TRBV15; CDR3nt: TGTGCCACCAGCAGATATAATTCGCATGGGGAGACCCTGTACTTC; CDR3aa: CATSRYNSHGETLYF
abundance: -; j_gene: TRBJ1-2; d_gene: -; v_gene: TRBV3-1; CDR3nt: TGTGCCAGCAGCCAAAGGGCGTATGGCTACACCTTC; CDR3aa: CASSQRAYGYTF
abundance: many; j_gene: TRBJ1-5; d_gene: -; v_gene: TRBV4-1; CDR3nt: TGCGCCAGCAGCCCCCACTTGGGGTATAATCAGCCCCAGCATTTT; CDR3aa: CASSPHLGYNQPQHF
abundance: many; j_gene: TRBJ2-1; d_gene: TRBD2; v_gene: TRBV11-2; CDR3nt: TGTGCCAGCAGCTTAGAAGGGCTCGAGCGGGAGATAGGAAACAATGAGCAGTTCTTC; CDR3aa: CASSLEGLEREIGNNEQFF
abundance: many; j_gene: TRBJ1-1; d_gene: TRBD1; v_gene: TRBV20-1; CDR3nt: TGCAGTGCTCGAACAATGGGACAGGGAAACACTGAAGCTTTCTTT; CDR3aa: CSARTMGQGNTEAFF
abundance: -; j_gene: TRBJ2-1; d_gene: TRBD1; v_gene: TRBV6-1; CDR3nt: TGTGCCAGCGGGAGACAGGGCGAGCAGTTCTTC; CDR3aa: CASGRQGEQFF
abundance: many; j_gene: TRBJ2-3; d_gene: -; v_gene: TRBV9; CDR3nt: TGTGCCAGCAGCCCCTGGGGCACAGATACGCAGTATTTT; CDR3aa: CASSPWGTDTQYF
abundance: many; j_gene: TRBJ2-5; d_gene: -; v_gene: TRBV28; CDR3nt: TGTGCCAGCACCTTCTCAAGCGGGCGGGAGACCCAGTACTTC; CDR3aa: CASTFSSGRETQYF
abundance: many; j_gene: TRBJ1-1; d_gene: -; v_gene: TRBV5-1; CDR3nt: TGCGCCAGCAGCTTGGTCTCAGGGAACACTGAAGCTTTCTTT; CDR3aa: CASSLVSGNTEAFF
abundance: many; j_gene: TRBJ2-1; d_gene: TRBD1; v_gene: TRBV5-1; CDR3nt: TGCGCCAGTGAGCCGGGACAGGGGGCTGAGCAGTTCTTC; CDR3aa: CASEPGQGAEQFF
abundance: many; j_gene: TRBJ2-1; d_gene: -; v_gene: TRBV27; CDR3nt: TGTGCCAGCATTTCCCTGGGGGCAACTGATGAGCAGTTCTTC; CDR3aa: CASISLGATDEQFF
abundance: -; j_gene: TRBJ2-7; d_gene: -; v_gene: TRBV20-1; CDR3nt: TGCAGCGCTAGTTTGGGGACCGTTACCGAGCAGTACTTC; CDR3aa: CSASLGTVTEQYF
abundance: -; j_gene: TRBJ1-5; d_gene: TRBD1; v_gene: TRBV4-3; CDR3nt: TGCGCCAGCAGCCAAGGGACAGGTCTAAATCAGCCCCAGCATTTT; CDR3aa: CASSQGTGLNQPQHF
abundance: many; j_gene: TRBJ2-3; d_gene: -; v_gene: TRBV5-4; CDR3nt: TGTGCCAGCAGCTTGAGCCCGGACCTGACAGATACGCAGTATTTT; CDR3aa: CASSLSPDLTDTQYF
abundance: many; j_gene: TRBJ1-1; d_gene: -; v_gene: TRBV7-2; CDR3nt: TGTACCAGCAGCTTTGGACAGATGGGGGAAGCTTTCTTT; CDR3aa: CTSSFGQMGEAFF
abundance: many; j_gene: TRBJ1-2; d_gene: -; v_gene: TRBV20-1; CDR3nt: TGCAGTGCTAGAGGTCCGAACATAAACTATGGCTACACCTTC; CDR3aa: CSARGPNINYGYTF
abundance: few; j_gene: TRBJ1-1; d_gene: -; v_gene: TRBV24-1; CDR3nt: TGTGCCACCATTCCCAGTGGCGAGGTGGGGACTGAAGCTTTCTTT; CDR3aa: CATIPSGEVGTEAFF
abundance: -; j_gene: TRBJ1-1; d_gene: -; v_gene: TRBV27; CDR3nt: TGTGCCAGCAGTTTAGTAGCGAACACTGAAGCTTTCTTT; CDR3aa: CASSLVANTEAFF
abundance: many; j_gene: TRBJ2-2; d_gene: TRBD2; v_gene: TRBV27; CDR3nt: TGTGCCAGCAGTTACGGAGCGGGAGGGAGGACCGGGGAGCTGTTTTTT; CDR3aa: CASSYGAGGRTGELFF
abundance: many; j_gene: TRBJ2-2; d_gene: -; v_gene: TRBV3-1; CDR3nt: TGTGCCAGCAGCCTTTCCACCGGGGAGCTGTTTTTT; CDR3aa: CASSLSTGELFF
abundance: many; j_gene: TRBJ1-1; d_gene: -; v_gene: TRBV11-1; CDR3nt: TGTGCCACCAAACAGGGAGGGAGGCCTGAAGCTTTCTTT; CDR3aa: CATKQGGRPEAFF
abundance: -; j_gene: TRBJ2-2; d_gene: TRBD2; v_gene: TRBV2; CDR3nt: TGTGCCAGCAGTGAAATCGGACTAGCGGGAGGCATGATTTTCTCCGGGGAGCTGTTTTTT; CDR3aa: CASSEIGLAGGMIFSGELFF